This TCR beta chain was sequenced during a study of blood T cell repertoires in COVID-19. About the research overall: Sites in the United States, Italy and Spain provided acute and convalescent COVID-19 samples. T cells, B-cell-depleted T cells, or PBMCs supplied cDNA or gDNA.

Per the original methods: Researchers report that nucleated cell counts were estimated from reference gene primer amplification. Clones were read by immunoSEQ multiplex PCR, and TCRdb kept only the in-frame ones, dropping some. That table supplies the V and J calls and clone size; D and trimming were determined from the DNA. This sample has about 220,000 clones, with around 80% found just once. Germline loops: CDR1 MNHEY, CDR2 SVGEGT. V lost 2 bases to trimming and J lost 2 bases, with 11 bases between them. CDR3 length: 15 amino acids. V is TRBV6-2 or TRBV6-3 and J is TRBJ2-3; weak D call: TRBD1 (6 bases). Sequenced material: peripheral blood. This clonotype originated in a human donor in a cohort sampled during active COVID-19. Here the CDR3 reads CASSYHRVDTDTQYF. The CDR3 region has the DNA TGTGCCAGCAGTTACCACAGGGTCGACACAGATACGCAGTATTTT.